This T cell receptor (beta chain) was recovered during a study of blood T cell repertoires in COVID-19. Turning to the study itself: The samples span acute and convalescent COVID-19 from the United States, Italy and Spain. The analysed material was cDNA or gDNA that came from T cells, B-cell-depleted T cells, or PBMCs.

V gave up 6 bases and J gave up 6 bases; unmatched junction bases: 13. The CDR3 has 16 residues. CDR1 is SNHLY, CDR2 FYNNEI, per germline. Per the study methods: From reference gene primer amplification, estimates of nucleated cell counts were derived. Profiling relied on immunoSEQ multiplex PCR, and the TCRdb table lists in-frame clones only, not all of them. The V and J calls and clone size come from that table; D and trimming were worked out from the DNA. The data contain under 350,000 clones, around 87% of them singletons. The sequence derives from a man aged 70 or older with acute or convalescent COVID-19. Sequenced sample: peripheral blood. The rearrangement links TRBV2 to TRBJ2-3; TRBD1 agrees at 9 bases. CDR3 sequence: CASRTTGGAGWDTQYF. DNA for the CDR3: TGTGCCAGCAGAACAACAGGGGGCGCTGGATGGGATACGCAGTATTTT.